This TCR beta chain was identified during a study of CD8 T cells in Susac syndrome. Random hexamers primed reverse transcription of about 0.5 to 1 ug RNA. The TCR beta CDR3 was amplified by immunoSEQ multiplex PCR across 54 Vbeta, 13 Jbeta. TCRdb reprocessed the immunoSEQ multiplex PCR reads via MiXCR and lists one record per CDR3 protein. Of about 200,000 distinct CDR3 sequences in the sample, roughly 96% were seen once. Trimming at V came to 1 base and at J to 4 bases, leaving 2 bases not matched to a gene. This CDR3 has 15 residues. The germline gives CDR1 LNHNV, CDR2 YYDKDF (reference sequence). CD8+ and CD4+ T cells circulating in blood were sequenced for TCR beta. Treatment-naive patients with stable or active relapsing-remitting disease served as multiple sclerosis controls. The TEMRA cells underwent FACS enrichment, while the CD8+ and CD4+ T cells underwent negative isolation.

The receptor was derived from a human donor with multiple sclerosis. The sequenced sample was CD4+ T cells from PBMCs. J is TRBJ2-7 and V is TRBV15; 12 positions match TRBD2. The CDR3 nucleotides are TGTGCCACCAGCAGAGGGACTAGCGGGATTTACGAGCAGTACTTC. Its protein is CATSRGTSGIYEQYF.